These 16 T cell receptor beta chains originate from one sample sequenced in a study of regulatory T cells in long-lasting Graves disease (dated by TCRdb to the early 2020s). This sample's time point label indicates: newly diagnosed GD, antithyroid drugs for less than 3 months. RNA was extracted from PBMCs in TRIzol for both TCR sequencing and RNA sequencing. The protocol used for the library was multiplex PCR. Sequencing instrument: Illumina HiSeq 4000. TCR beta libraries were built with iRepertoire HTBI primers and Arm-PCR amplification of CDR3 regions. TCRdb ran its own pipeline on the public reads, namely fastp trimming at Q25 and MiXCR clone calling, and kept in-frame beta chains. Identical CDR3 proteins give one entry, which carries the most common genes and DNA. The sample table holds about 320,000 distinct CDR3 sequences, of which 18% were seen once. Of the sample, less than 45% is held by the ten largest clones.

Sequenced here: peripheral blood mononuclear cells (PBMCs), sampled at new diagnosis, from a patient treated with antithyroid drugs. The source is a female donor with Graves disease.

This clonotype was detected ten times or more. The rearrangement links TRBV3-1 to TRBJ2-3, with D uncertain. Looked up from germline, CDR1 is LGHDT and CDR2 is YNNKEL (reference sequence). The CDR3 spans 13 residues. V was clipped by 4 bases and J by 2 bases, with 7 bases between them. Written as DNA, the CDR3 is TGTGCCAGCAGCCGCCAGGTCACAGATACGCAGTATTTT. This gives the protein CASSRQVTDTQYF.

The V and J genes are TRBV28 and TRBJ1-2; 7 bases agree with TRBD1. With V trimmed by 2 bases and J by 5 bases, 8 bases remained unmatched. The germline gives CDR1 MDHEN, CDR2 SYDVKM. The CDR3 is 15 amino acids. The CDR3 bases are TGTGCCAGCAGTTTAGAGACAGGGCGTAGGTATGGCTACACCTTC. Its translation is CASSLETGRRYGYTF.

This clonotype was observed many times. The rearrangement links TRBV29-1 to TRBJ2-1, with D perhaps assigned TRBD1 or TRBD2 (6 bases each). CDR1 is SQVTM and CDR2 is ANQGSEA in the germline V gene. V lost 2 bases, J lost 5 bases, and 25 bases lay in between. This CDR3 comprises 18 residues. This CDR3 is CSVESLKGGGAGHNEQFF. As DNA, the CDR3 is TGCAGCGTTGAATCATTGAAGGGGGGTGGCGCGGGACACAATGAGCAGTTCTTC.

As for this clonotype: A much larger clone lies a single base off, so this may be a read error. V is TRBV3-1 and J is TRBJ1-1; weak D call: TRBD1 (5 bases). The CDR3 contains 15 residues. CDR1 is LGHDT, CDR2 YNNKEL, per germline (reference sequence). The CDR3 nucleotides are TGTGCCAGCAGCCCTCCCGGCACCTGGGGGACTGAAGCTCTCTTT. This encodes CASSPPGTWGTEALF.

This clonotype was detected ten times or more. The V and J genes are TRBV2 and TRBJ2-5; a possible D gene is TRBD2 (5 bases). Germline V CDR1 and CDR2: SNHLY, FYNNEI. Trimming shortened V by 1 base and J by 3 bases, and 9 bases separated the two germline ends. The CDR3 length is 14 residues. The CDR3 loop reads CASSEGGLEETQYF. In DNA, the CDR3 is TGTGCCAGCAGTGAAGGAGGGCTTGAAGAGACCCAGTACTTC.

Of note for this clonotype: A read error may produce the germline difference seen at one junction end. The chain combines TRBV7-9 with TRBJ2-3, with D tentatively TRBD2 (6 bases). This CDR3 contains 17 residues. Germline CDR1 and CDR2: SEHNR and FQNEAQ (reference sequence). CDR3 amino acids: CASSLEAYGGTRDAQYF. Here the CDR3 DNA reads TGTGCCAGCAGCTTAGAGGCCTACGGGGGAACCCGAGATGCGCAGTATTTT.

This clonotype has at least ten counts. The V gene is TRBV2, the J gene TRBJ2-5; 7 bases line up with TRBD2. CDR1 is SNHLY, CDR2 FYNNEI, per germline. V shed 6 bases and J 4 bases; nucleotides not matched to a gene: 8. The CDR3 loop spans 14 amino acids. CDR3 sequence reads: CASSSPRGRETQYF. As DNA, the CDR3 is TGTGCCAGCAGCTCACCGCGGGGGAGAGAGACCCAGTACTTC.

This CDR3 reads CASRSQGYSNQPQHF. The CDR3 region has the DNA TGTGCCAGCAGATCACAGGGCTATAGCAATCAGCCCCAGCATTTT. The chain employs TRBV6-2 or TRBV6-3 and TRBJ1-5; D may be TRBD1 (6 bases). V lost 6 bases and J 0 bases, leaving 12 bases between the germline ends. Germline loops: CDR1 MNHEY, CDR2 SVGEGT. This CDR3 spans 15 amino acids.

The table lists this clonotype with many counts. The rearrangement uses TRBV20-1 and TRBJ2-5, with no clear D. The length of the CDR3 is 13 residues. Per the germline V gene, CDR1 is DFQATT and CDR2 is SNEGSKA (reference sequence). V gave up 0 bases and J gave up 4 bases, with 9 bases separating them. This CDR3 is CSARDPDPETQYF. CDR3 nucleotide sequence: TGCAGTGCTAGAGATCCCGACCCAGAGACCCAGTACTTC.

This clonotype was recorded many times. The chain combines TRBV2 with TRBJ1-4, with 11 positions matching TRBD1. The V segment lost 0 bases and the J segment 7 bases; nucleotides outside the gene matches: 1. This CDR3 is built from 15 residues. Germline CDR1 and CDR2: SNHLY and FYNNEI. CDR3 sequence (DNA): TGTGCCAGCAGTGAAGCCGGGACAGGGGGTGAAAAACTGTTTTTT. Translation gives CASSEAGTGGEKLFF.

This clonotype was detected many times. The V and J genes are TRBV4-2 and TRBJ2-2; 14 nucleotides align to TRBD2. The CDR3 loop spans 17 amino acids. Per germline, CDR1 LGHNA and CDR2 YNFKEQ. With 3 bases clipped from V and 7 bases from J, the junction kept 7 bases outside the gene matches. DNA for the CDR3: TGTGCCAGCAGCCACGGGACTAGCGGGAGTACGAACGGGGAGCTGTTTTTT. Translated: CASSHGTSGSTNGELFF.

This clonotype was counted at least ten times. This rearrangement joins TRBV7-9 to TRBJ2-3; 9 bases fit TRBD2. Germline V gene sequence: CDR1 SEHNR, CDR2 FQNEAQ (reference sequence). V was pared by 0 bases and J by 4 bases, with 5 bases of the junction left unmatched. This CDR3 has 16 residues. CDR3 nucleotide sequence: TGTGCCAGCAGCTTAGCCTTGCGGGAGGGTCCAGATACGCAGTATTTT. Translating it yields CASSLALREGPDTQYF.

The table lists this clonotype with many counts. This chain's CDR3 is CASSPSGRAGDTQYF. CDR3 DNA: TGCGCCAGCAGTCCTAGCGGGAGGGCCGGAGATACGCAGTATTTT. The V gene is TRBV10-1, the J gene TRBJ2-3; TRBD2 agrees at 12 bases. Germline CDR1 is WNHNN and CDR2 is SYGVQD (reference sequence). This CDR3 region has 15 residues. V shed 5 bases and J 5 bases; nucleotides not matched to a gene: 5.

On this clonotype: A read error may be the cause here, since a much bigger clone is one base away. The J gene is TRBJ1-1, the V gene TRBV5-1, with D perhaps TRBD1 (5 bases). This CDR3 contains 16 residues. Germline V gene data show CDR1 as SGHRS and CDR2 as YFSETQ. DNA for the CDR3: TGCGTCAGCAGCTTGGGGGACTCCGGCAGTTTCACTGAAGCTTTCTTT. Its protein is CVSSLGDSGSFTEAFF.

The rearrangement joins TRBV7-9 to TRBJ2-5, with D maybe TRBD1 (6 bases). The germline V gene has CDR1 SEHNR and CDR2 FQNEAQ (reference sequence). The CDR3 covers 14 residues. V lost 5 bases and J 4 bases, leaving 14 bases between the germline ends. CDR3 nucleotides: TGTGCCAGCAGCGGGGGCCAGGGACCAGAGACCCAGTACTTC. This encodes CASSGGQGPETQYF. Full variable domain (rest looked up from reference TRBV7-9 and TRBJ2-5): DTGVSQNPRHKITKRGQNVTFRCDPISEHNRLYWYRQTLGQGPEFLTYFQNEAQLEKSRLLSDRFSAERPKGSFSTLEIQRTEQGDSAMYLCASSGGQGPETQYFGPGTRLLVL.

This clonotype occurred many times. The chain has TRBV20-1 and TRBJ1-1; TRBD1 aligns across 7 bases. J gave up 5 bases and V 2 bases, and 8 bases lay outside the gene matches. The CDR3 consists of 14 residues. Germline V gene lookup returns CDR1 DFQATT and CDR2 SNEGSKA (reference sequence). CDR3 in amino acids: CSARNNRGYTEAFF. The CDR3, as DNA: TGCAGTGCTAGAAATAACAGGGGATATACTGAAGCTTTCTTT.